This TCR beta chain is from a study of T cells after posttransplantation cyclophosphamide. Libraries were prepared by immunoSEQ multiplex PCR; TCRdb keeps only in-frame clonotypes and omits some of them. The profile covers 45,000 to 55,000 clones, none occurring a single time. This clone was counted ten times or more. The antigen remains undetermined. Looked up from germline, CDR1 is SGHAT and CDR2 is FQNNGV. This CDR3 has 19 residues. The V gene end was trimmed by 5 bases and the J gene end by 1 base; junction bases not matched to a gene: 19. General study points: Recipient CMV seropositivity and CMV reactivation strongly tracked TRB clonality. Blood and skin or GI T cell repertoires showed limited TRB overlap. Donor CD8+ memory clones often dominated recipient blood repertoires at later times.

On the day of bone marrow donation, the related graft donor provided peripheral blood. The chain carries TRBV11-2 and TRBJ1-1; 7 bases map to TRBD1. This receptor was identified in a man aged 40-55 years in good health, CMV-negative, and a related stem cell transplant donor. Specimen: PBMCs. The CDR3 coding sequence is TGTGCCAGCAGCCCACCTAGGCCGGATCTGGGACAGACGAACACTGAAGCTTTCTTT. Amino acids: CASSPPRPDLGQTNTEAFF.